These 5 T cell receptor beta chains were all obtained from the same sample, sequenced in a study of control samples from healthy donors and cancer patients. Sequenced by immunoSEQ multiplex PCR; TCRdb stores in-frame clones only, minus some. In the table there are some 95,000 clones, just over 85% of which are singletons. The sample was blood. Source of these receptors: a man aged 30 to 45 in good health.

The table lists this clone with a count of one. The rearrangement links TRBV7-3 to TRBJ2-3, with unresolved D. Germline CDR1 SGHTA, CDR2 FQGTGA. With 2 bases removed from V and 1 base from J, the gap between germline ends came to 10 bases. The CDR3 loop spans 15 amino acids. The CDR3 DNA follows: TGTGCCAGCAGCTTAGATGGACGGGGCACAGATACGCAGTATTTT. Translated, it gives CASSLDGRGTDTQYF.

J is TRBJ1-1 and V is TRBV28; D uncertain. Per the germline V gene, CDR1 is MDHEN and CDR2 is SYDVKM. This CDR3 region has 13 residues. V shed 7 bases and J shed 1 base, with 10 bases lying between them. CDR3 bases: TGTGCCAGCACCTGGCCAGAGAACACTGAAGCTTTCTTT. It translates to CASTWPENTEAFF.

The chain combines TRBV4-3 with TRBJ2-2; D call uncertain. Germline V gene sequence: CDR1 LGHNA, CDR2 YSLEER. This CDR3 region has 18 residues. With 4 bases removed from V and 0 bases from J, the gap between germline ends came to 18 bases. This chain's CDR3 is CASSLYYVSATNTGELFF. CDR3 in DNA: TGCGCCAGCAGCCTCTACTATGTGAGCGCTACGAACACCGGGGAGCTGTTTTTT.

V gene TRBV6-2 or TRBV6-3 combines with J gene TRBJ2-5; the D gene is possibly TRBD1 (6 bases). The ends were cut back, 10 bases at V and 2 bases at J, with 14 bases in the middle. The CDR3 extends over 13 amino acids. The germline V gene encodes CDR1 MNHEY and CDR2 SVGEGT. CDR3 nucleotide sequence: TGTGCCAACAGCAGGGGATATCAAGAGACCCAGTACTTC. It translates to CANSRGYQETQYF.

The chain combines TRBV25-1 with TRBJ1-6; tentative D call: TRBD1 (6 bases). The CDR3 sequence is 16 residues long. The V gene's germline CDR1 is MGHDK and CDR2 SYGVNS. Trimming cost V 2 bases and J 5 bases, with 13 bases left between them. In nucleotides, the CDR3 is TGTGCCAGCAGTGAAGGGGGGCTCGGTAATAATTCACCCCTCCACTTT. Its translation is CASSEGGLGNNSPLHF.